The T cell receptor (beta chain) described here comes from a study of T-cell reconstitution after alpha-beta-depleted transplantation in children. A TCRbeta library incorporating unique molecular identifiers was prepared. From the PCR reads, TCRdb called clonotypes with MiXCR, one entry per CDR3 protein. The sample consists of some 830,000 distinct CDR3 sequences, 16% of them appearing once. Notes on the study in general: By one year post-transplant, T-cell counts and diversity largely arose from T cells that were newly produced.

The CDR3 totals 16 residues. Trimming pared 5 bases from V and 3 bases from J, leaving 20 bases between. Germline V CDR1 and CDR2: SGHAT, FQNNGV. This clonotype came up a few times. The antigen remains unidentified. The receptor comes from a male patient between 10 and 17 years old who had a stem cell transplant for acute lymphoblastic leukemia, so the T cells may come from the graft donor. The source was PBMCs, mostly from graft donor cells, collected 360 days after TCRalphabeta/CD19-depleted stem cell transplant. This chain links TRBV11-2 with TRBJ2-7; D is unclear. CDR3 coding DNA: TGTGCCAGCAGCGGGCTCAAAACCCCCATGCGCTACGAGCAGTACTTC. The encoded protein is CASSGLKTPMRYEQYF.